A single T cell receptor beta chain is shown here with its context. Antigen: not known. This specimen comes from a study of T cell therapy after organ transplantation. Trimming stripped 5 bases from V and 0 bases from J, with 14 bases between. The CDR3 sequence is 16 residues long. The germline gives CDR1 SGHVS, CDR2 FNYEAQ. The method was immunoSEQ multiplex PCR; TCRdb's version includes in-frame clones alone and lacks a portion of them. Of about 18,000 clones in the sample, over 75% were seen once. Sample time point: 20-29 weeks after completion of therapy. Patients were solid-organ transplant recipients with drug-resistant or recurrent cytomegalovirus. Overall study results and limits: Reconstitution after therapy seemingly combined transferred and product-undetected endogenous clonotypes. Nonresponder repertoires showed strong pretherapy expansions, barely changing post-therapy. Lower pretherapy CD8 clonality went with larger post-therapy fold change.

The genes are TRBV7-6 and TRBJ1-3, with D possibly matching TRBD1 (5 bases). This TCR was recovered from a human patient who had received a solid organ transplant and had CMV disease. Some of the T cells might come from the graft donor. This material consisted of CD8+ T cells from blood, taken after autologous CMV-specific T cell therapy. CDR3 nucleotide sequence: TGTGCCAGCAGCCCGGGGCCCGAGCACTCTGGAAACACCATATATTTT. It specifies CASSPGPEHSGNTIYF. The variable domain in full, with the rest retrieved from reference TRBV7-6 and TRBJ1-3, is GAGVSQSPRYKVTKRGQDVALRCDPISGHVSLYWYRQALGQGPEFLTYFNYEAQQDKSGLPNDRFSAERPEGSISTLTIQRTEQRDSAMYRCASSPGPEHSGNTIYFGEGSWLTVV.